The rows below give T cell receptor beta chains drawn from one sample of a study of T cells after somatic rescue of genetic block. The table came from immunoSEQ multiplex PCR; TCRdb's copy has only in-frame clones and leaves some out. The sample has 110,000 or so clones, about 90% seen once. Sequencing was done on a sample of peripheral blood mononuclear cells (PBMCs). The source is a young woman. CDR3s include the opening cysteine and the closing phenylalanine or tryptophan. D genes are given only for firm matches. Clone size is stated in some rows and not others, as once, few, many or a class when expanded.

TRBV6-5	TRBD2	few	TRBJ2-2	CASSPGLAGTGELFF	TGTGCCAGCAGCCCTGGACTAGCGGGAACCGGGGAGCTGTTTTTT
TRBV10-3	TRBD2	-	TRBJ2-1	CAISDPGLAGGTYNEQFF	TGTGCCATCAGTGACCCCGGACTAGCGGGGGGGACCTACAATGAGCAGTTCTTC
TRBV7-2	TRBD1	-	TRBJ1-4	CASSSSRSDRGKEKLFF	TGTGCCAGCAGCTCCAGCCGCTCGGACAGGGGAAAGGAAAAACTGTTTTTT
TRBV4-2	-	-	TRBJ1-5	CASSRDGGDQPQHF	TGTGCCAGCAGCCGGGACGGGGGGGATCAGCCCCAGCATTTT
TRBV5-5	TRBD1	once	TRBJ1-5	CASSLGQGYQPQHF	TGTGCCAGCAGCTTGGGACAGGGTTATCAGCCCCAGCATTTT
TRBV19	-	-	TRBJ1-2	CASSSGTGNYGYTF	TGTGCCAGTAGTTCCGGGACGGGTAACTATGGCTACACCTTC
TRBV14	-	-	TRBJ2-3	CASSQAGGTDTQYF	TGTGCCAGCAGCCAGGCAGGAGGGACAGATACGCAGTATTTT
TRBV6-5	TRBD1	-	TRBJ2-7	CASSYGDRVEQYF	TGTGCCAGCAGTTACGGAGACAGGGTCGAGCAGTACTTC
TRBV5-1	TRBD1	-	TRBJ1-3	CASSLTGGPLSGNTIYF	TGCGCCAGCAGCTTGACAGGGGGCCCTCTCTCTGGAAACACCATATATTTT
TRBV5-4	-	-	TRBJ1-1	CASSAEAYTEAFF	TGTGCCAGCAGCGCGGAAGCGTACACTGAAGCTTTCTTT
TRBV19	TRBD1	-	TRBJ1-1	CASLGRGLRNRSTEAFF	TGTGCCAGCTTGGGAAGGGGGCTGAGGAATAGGAGCACTGAAGCTTTCTTT
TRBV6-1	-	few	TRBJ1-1	CASGLEVTNTEAFF	TGTGCCAGCGGGCTCGAGGTAACGAACACTGAAGCTTTCTTT
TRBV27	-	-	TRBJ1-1	CASIWNTEAFF	TGTGCCAGCATCTGGAACACTGAAGCTTTCTTT
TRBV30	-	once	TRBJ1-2	CAWSRGPGYTF	TGTGCCTGGAGTAGGGGACCTGGCTACACCTTC
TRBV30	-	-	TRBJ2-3	CAWSTLAGDTQYF	TGTGCCTGGAGTACCCTGGCCGGGGATACGCAGTATTTT
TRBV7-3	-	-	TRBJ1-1	CASSLYQTGTNTEAFF	TGTGCCAGCAGCCTCTACCAAACAGGAACGAACACTGAAGCTTTCTTT
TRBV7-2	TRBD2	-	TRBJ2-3	CASSFVAGGLEDTQYF	TGTGCCAGCAGCTTCGTAGCGGGGGGTTTGGAAGATACGCAGTATTTT
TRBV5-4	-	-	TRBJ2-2	CASSRTALNTGELFF	TGTGCCAGCAGTAGAACAGCTTTGAACACCGGGGAGCTGTTTTTT
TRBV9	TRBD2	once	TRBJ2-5	CASSVGRGGGETQYF	TGTGCCAGCAGCGTAGGTCGGGGGGGCGGAGAGACCCAGTACTTC
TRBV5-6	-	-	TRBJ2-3	CASSLDGTDTQYF	TGTGCCAGCAGCTTGGACGGAACAGATACGCAGTATTTT
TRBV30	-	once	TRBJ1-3	CAWSVRVGNTIYF	TGTGCCTGGAGTGTGAGAGTAGGAAACACCATATATTTT
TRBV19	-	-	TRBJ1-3	CASRSPHFSGNTIYF	TGTGCCAGCAGGAGCCCGCATTTCTCTGGAAACACCATATATTTT
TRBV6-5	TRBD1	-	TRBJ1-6	CASSYSGQGGSPLHF	TGTGCCAGCAGTTACTCCGGCCAGGGGGGTTCACCCCTCCACTTT
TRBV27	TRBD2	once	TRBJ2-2	CASKRGQDTGELFF	TGTGCCAGCAAGCGGGGGCAGGACACCGGGGAGCTGTTTTTT
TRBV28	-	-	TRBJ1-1	CASSLIGSTEAFF	TGTGCCAGCAGTTTGATTGGGAGCACTGAAGCTTTCTTT
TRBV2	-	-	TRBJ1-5	CASSKGNQPQHF	TGTGCCAGCAGTAAGGGCAATCAGCCCCAGCATTTT
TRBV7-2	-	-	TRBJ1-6	CASSPKGGPHLYNSPLHF	TGTGCCAGCAGCCCGAAGGGGGGTCCTCATCTCTATAATTCACCCCTCCACTTT
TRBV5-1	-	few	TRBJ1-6	CASKVEENSPLHF	TGCGCCAGCAAGGTGGAGGAGAATTCACCCCTCCACTTT
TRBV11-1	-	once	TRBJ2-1	CASSYRLAHEQFF	TGTGCCAGCAGCTACCGCCTAGCGCATGAGCAGTTCTTC
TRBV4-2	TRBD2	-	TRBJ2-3	CASSHGGGAAGDTQYF	TGTGCCAGCAGCCATGGGGGAGGGGCGGCTGGGGACACGCAGTATTTT
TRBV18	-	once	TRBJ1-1	CASSPGRTREAFF	TGTGCCAGCTCACCAGGCCGGACGCGTGAAGCTTTCTTT
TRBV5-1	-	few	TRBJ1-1	CASSPPSVNTEAFF	TGCGCCAGCAGCCCCCCGAGCGTGAACACTGAAGCTTTCTTT
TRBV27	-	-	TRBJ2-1	CASSSTGQAPYNEQFF	TGTGCCAGCAGTTCGACAGGTCAGGCGCCCTACAATGAGCAGTTCTTC
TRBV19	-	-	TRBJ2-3	CASSEGGSDTQYF	TGTGCCAGTAGTGAAGGGGGGTCAGATACGCAGTATTTT
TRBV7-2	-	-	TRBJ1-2	CASSLEVLVTYGYTF	TGTGCCAGCAGCTTAGAGGTGCTGGTGACCTATGGCTACACCTTC